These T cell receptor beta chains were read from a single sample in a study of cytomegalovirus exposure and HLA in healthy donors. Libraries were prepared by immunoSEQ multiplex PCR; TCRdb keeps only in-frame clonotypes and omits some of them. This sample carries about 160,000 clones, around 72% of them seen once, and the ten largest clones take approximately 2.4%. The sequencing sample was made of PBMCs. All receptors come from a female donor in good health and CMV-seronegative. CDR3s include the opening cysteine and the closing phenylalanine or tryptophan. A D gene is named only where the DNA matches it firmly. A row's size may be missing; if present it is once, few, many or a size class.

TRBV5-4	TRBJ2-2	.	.	CASSQTSVNTGELFF	TGTGCCAGCAGCCAGACTAGTGTGAACACCGGGGAGCTGTTTTTT
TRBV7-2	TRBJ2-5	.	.	CASSSSYQETQYF	TGTGCCAGCAGCTCCTCGTACCAAGAGACCCAGTACTTC
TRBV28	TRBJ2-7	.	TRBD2	CASNPLAGGSYEQYF	TGTGCCAGCAATCCACTAGCGGGAGGATCCTACGAGCAGTACTTC
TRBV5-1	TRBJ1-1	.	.	CASSLDSDTEAFF	TGCGCCAGCAGCTTGGATAGTGACACTGAAGCTTTCTTT
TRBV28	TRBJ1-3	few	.	CASSRSSSGNTIYF	TGTGCCAGCAGTCGGTCCTCCTCTGGAAACACCATATATTTT
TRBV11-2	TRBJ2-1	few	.	CASSLEGPSRYNEQFF	TGTGCCAGCAGCTTAGAAGGGCCTAGCAGATACAATGAGCAGTTCTTC
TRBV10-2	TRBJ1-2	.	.	CASRGGGAYGYTF	TGCGCCAGCAGGGGCGGGGGCGCCTATGGCTACACCTTC
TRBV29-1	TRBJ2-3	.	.	CSVEGVGGGTGDTQYF	TGCAGCGTTGAAGGCGTGGGTGGGGGGACTGGGGATACGCAGTATTTT
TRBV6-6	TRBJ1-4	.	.	CASSFQGPGEKLFF	TGTGCCAGCAGTTTCCAGGGGCCGGGTGAAAAACTGTTTTTT
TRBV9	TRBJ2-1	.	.	CASSGTLPNEQFF	TGTGCCAGCAGCGGGACTCTCCCAAATGAGCAGTTCTTC
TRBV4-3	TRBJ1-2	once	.	CASSQTYRVGNYGYTF	TGCGCCAGCAGCCAGACGTACAGGGTAGGAAACTATGGCTACACCTTC
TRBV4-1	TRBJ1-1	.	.	CASSQEAGRMNTEAFF	TGCGCCAGCAGCCAAGAGGCTGGCAGGATGAACACTGAAGCTTTCTTT
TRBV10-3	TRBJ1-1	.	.	CAISESLGRGNTEAFF	TGTGCCATCAGTGAGTCTCTGGGGCGGGGGAACACTGAAGCTTTCTTT
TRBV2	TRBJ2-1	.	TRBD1	CASDRGRGNEQFF	TGTGCCAGTGACAGGGGGCGCGGCAATGAGCAGTTCTTC
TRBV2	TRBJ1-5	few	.	CASSRKVLRGNQPQHF	TGTGCCAGCAGTCGTAAAGTCCTCCGAGGCAATCAGCCCCAGCATTTT
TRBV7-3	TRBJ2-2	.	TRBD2	CASSSPGLAGGTGELFF	TGTGCCAGCAGCTCTCCGGGACTAGCGGGGGGGACCGGGGAGCTGTTTTTT
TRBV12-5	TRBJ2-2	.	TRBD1	CASGLERTGSLGELFF	TGTGCTAGTGGTTTGGAACGGACAGGGAGTTTAGGGGAGCTGTTTTTT
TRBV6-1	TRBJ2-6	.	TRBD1	CASSGTGAGANVLTF	TGTGCCAGCAGCGGGACAGGGGCTGGGGCCAACGTCCTGACTTTC
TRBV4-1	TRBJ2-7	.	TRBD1	CASSHPTRTGGGYSYEQYF	TGCGCCAGCAGCCATCCGACCCGCACAGGGGGTGGCTACTCCTACGAGCAGTACTTC
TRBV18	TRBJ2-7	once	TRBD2	CASSLRTSGVYEQYF	TGTGCCAGCTCACTCCGGACTAGCGGGGTCTACGAGCAGTACTTC